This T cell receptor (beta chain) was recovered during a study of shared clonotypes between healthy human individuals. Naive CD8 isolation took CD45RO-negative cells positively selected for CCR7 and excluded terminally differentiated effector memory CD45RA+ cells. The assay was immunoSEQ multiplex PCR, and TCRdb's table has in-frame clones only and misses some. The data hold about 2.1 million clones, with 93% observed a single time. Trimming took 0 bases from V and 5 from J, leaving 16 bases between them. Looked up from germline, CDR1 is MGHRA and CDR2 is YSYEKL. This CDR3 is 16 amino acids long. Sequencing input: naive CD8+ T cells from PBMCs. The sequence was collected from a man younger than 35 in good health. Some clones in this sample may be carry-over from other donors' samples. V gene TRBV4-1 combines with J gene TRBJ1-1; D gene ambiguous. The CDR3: CASSQDLVDPGTEAFF. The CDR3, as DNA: TGCGCCAGCAGCCAAGATCTGGTGGACCCTGGTACTGAAGCTTTCTTT.